These 14 T cell receptor beta chains were all obtained from the same sample, sequenced in a study of blood T cell repertoires in COVID-19. Sequencing used immunoSEQ multiplex PCR; TCRdb keeps in-frame clones, though not all of them. This sample has nearly 250,000 clones; approximately 86% occur once, and the top ten carry 1.6%. The sequenced sample was peripheral blood. These receptors were collected from a woman aged 60-75 years who had recovered from COVID-19.

The chain links TRBV7-2 to TRBJ2-2; the D is unclear. In germline, CDR1 is SGHTA, CDR2 FQGNSA. Between the trimmed V and J ends, which lost 1 base and 7 bases, there was a span of 7 bases. This CDR3 is 13 amino acids long. CDR3 nucleotide sequence: TGTGCCAGCAGCTTAGAAGCGATCGGGGAGCTGTTTTTT. As protein: CASSLEAIGELFF.

This sequence joins TRBV19 and TRBJ2-3, with 9 bases fitting TRBD2. Germline loops: CDR1 LNHDA, CDR2 SQIVND (reference sequence). Unmatched junction bases numbered 8, after V lost 4 bases and J lost 3 bases. The CDR3 covers 16 residues. This CDR3 is CASSKWTSALTDTQYF. In DNA form, the CDR3 reads TGTGCCAGTAGTAAATGGACTAGCGCATTAACAGATACGCAGTATTTT.

V is TRBV5-6 and J is TRBJ1-5; a weak D match, TRBD1 (5 bases). The germline V and J ends were trimmed by 0 bases and 3 bases, with 10 bases remaining between them. Looked up from germline, CDR1 is SGHDT and CDR2 is YYEEEE. The CDR3 spans 15 residues. For the CDR3, the DNA is TGTGCCAGCAGCTTGGGCAGGGTCTCCAATCAGCCCCAGCATTTT. Encoded protein: CASSLGRVSNQPQHF.

The J gene is TRBJ1-1, the V gene TRBV7-9, with 8 bases that match TRBD1. The junction had 5 bases not matched to a gene; V was cut back by 0 bases and J by 5 bases. CDR3 size: 15 residues. Germline CDR1 SEHNR, CDR2 FQNEAQ (reference sequence). CDR3 residues: CASSLAGQGWTEAFF. In nucleotides, the CDR3 is TGTGCCAGCAGCTTAGCCGGACAGGGCTGGACTGAAGCTTTCTTT. Filled out from reference TRBV7-9 and TRBJ1-1, the complete variable domain reads DTGVSQNPRHKITKRGQNVTFRCDPISEHNRLYWYRQTLGQGPEFLTYFQNEAQLEKSRLLSDRFSAERPKGSFSTLEIQRTEQGDSAMYLCASSLAGQGWTEAFFGQGTRLTVV.

The DNA for the CDR3 is TGTGCCAGTTGGACAGCCGAGCAGTACTTC. Translating it yields CASWTAEQYF. V usage is TRBV12-3 or TRBV12-4 and J usage is TRBJ2-7, with a tentative D call TRBD1 (6 bases). With 9 bases removed from V and 6 bases from J, the gap between germline ends came to 9 bases. This CDR3 contains 10 residues.

This chain links TRBV7-9 with TRBJ2-2, with TRBD1 identical over 8 bases. Losses at the gene ends were 4 bases for V and 5 bases for J; bases not matched to a gene: 6. CDR1 is SEHNR and CDR2 is FQNEAQ in the germline V gene (reference sequence). This CDR3 contains 15 residues. This chain's CDR3 is CASSSGQGFTGELFF. As DNA, the CDR3 is TGTGCCAGCAGCTCAGGACAGGGTTTTACCGGGGAGCTGTTTTTT.

The chain has TRBV27 and TRBJ2-5; possibly TRBD2 for D (6 bases). Germline CDR1 MNHEY, CDR2 SMNVEV (reference sequence). V dropped 6 bases and J dropped 2 bases, with 10 bases sitting between them. The CDR3 runs 13 residues. CDR3 sequence reads: CASSTLAQETQYF. The DNA of the CDR3 is TGTGCCAGCAGCACCCTAGCGCAAGAGACCCAGTACTTC.

The chain joins TRBV19 to TRBJ1-1; 9 positions agree with TRBD1. There are 16 residues in the CDR3. J lost 4 bases, V lost 8 bases, and 14 bases had no gene match. CDR1 LNHDA and CDR2 SQIVND come from the germline V gene (reference sequence). The CDR3 DNA follows: TGTGCCAGTGGGAAACAGAGGGGACAGGGAAGCACTGAAGCTTTCTTT. This codes for CASGKQRGQGSTEAFF.

This clone has only one observation. CDR3: CASRRTGRLTATGELFF. DNA of the CDR3: TGTGCCAGCAGGAGGACAGGGCGACTTACAGCCACCGGGGAGCTGTTTTTT. The gene calls are TRBV2 and TRBJ2-2; 8 positions match TRBD1. Germline CDR1 and CDR2: SNHLY and FYNNEI. The CDR3 loop spans 17 amino acids. With V trimmed by 6 bases and J by 4 bases, 13 bases remained unmatched.

The genes are TRBV7-2 and TRBJ2-5; TRBD2 is a possible D gene (6 bases). The CDR3 is made up of 14 amino acids. Per the germline V gene, CDR1 is SGHTA and CDR2 is FQGNSA. The V end lost 5 bases, the J end lost 5 bases, and 15 bases lay between the germline ends. CDR3 DNA: TGTGCCAGCAGCCTGCGGGGTGACGGGGAGACCCAGTACTTC. As protein: CASSLRGDGETQYF.

The V call is TRBV5-8, the J call TRBJ2-7, with 8 bases matching TRBD1. Germline assignment: CDR1 SGHTS and CDR2 YDEGEE. V trimming: 5 bases; J trimming: 4 bases; junction bases outside the gene matches: 11. This CDR3 has 15 residues. The DNA of the CDR3 is TGTGCCAGCAGTCCCATCGACAGGGGTCGATACGAGCAGTACTTC. Its translation is CASSPIDRGRYEQYF.

In DNA, the CDR3 is TGTGCCAGCAGCTTTCAGGGGACGAACACCGGGGAGCTGTTTTTT. It translates to CASSFQGTNTGELFF. The chain uses TRBV11-1 and TRBJ2-2; D might be TRBD1 (6 bases). This CDR3 region has 15 residues. From germline, CDR1 is SGHAT and CDR2 FQDESV (reference sequence). Trimming left V 3 bases short and J 0 bases short, with 8 bases between.

The gene calls are TRBV7-2 and TRBJ2-2, with 9 bases aligning to TRBD1. The length of the CDR3 is 16 residues. Trimming took 2 bases from V and 7 from J; bases not matched to a gene: 8. Germline V gene lookup returns CDR1 SGHTA and CDR2 FQGNSA. The CDR3 nucleotides are TGTGCCAGCAGCTTATATGGGACAGGGTTGGACGGGGAGCTGTTTTTT. Its translation is CASSLYGTGLDGELFF.

The table lists this clone with a count of one. V usage is TRBV2 and J usage is TRBJ2-5; perhaps TRBD2 as D (5 bases). The CDR3 extends over 14 amino acids. Trimming removed 8 bases from V and 1 base from J, with 14 bases in between. Germline loops: CDR1 SNHLY, CDR2 FYNNEI. The CDR3 bases are TGTGCCAGCCCGCCCTCGGGGTCCCAAGAGACCCAGTACTTC. Protein: CASPPSGSQETQYF.